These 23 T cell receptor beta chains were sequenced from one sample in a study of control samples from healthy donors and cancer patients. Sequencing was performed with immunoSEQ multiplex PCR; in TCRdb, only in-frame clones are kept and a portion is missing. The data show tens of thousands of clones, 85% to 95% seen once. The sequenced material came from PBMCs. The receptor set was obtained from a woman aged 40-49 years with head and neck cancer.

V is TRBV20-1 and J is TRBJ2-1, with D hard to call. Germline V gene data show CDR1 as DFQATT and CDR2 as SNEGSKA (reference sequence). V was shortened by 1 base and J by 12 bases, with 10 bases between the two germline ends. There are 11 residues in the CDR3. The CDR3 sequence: CSARAGRTQFF. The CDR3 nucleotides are TGCAGTGCTAGAGCGGGTCGGACGCAGTTCTTC.

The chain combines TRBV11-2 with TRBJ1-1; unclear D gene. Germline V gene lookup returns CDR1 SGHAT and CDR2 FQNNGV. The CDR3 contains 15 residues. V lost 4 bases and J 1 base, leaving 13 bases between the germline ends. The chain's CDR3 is CASSSPWGTNTEAFF. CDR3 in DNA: TGTGCCAGCAGCTCCCCCTGGGGAACGAACACTGAAGCTTTCTTT.

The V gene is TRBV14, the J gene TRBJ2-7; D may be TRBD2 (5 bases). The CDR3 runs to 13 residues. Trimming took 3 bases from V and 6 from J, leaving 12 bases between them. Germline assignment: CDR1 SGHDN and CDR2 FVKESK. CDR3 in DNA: TGTGCCAGCAGCCAGTTCCGGGGTCTCGAGCAGTACTTC. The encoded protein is CASSQFRGLEQYF. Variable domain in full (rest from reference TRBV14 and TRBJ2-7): EAGVTQFPSHSVIEKGQTVTLRCDPISGHDNLYWYRRVMGKEIKFLLHFVKESKQDESGMPNNRFLAERTGGTYSTLKVQPAELEDSGVYFCASSQFRGLEQYFGPGTRLTVT.

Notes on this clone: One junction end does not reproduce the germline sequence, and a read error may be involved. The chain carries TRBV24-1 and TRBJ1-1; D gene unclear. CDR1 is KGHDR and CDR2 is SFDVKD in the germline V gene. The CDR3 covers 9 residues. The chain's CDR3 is CATSDFYQF. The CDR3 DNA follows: TGTGCCACCAGTGATTTCTATCAATTT.

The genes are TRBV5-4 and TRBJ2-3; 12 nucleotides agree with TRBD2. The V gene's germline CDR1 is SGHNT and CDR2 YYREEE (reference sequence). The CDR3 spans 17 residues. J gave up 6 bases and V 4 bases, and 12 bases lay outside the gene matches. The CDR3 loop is CASSPDASGGVFDTQYF. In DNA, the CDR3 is TGTGCCAGCAGCCCGGACGCTAGCGGGGGGGTATTCGATACGCAGTATTTT.

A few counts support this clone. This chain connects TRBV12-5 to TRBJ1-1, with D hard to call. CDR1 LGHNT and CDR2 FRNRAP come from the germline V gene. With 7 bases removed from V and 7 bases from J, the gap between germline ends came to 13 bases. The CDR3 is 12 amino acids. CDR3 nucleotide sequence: TGTGCTAGTGCCCCGGAATCTGGTGAAGCTTTCTTT. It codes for CASAPESGEAFF.

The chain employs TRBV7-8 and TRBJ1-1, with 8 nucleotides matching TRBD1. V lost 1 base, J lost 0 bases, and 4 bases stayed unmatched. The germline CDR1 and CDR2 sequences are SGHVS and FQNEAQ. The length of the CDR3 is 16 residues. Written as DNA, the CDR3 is TGTGCCAGCAGCTTAGATGGGACAGGCCTGAACACTGAAGCTTTCTTT. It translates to CASSLDGTGLNTEAFF. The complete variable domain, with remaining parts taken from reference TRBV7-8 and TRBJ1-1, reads GAGVSQSPRYKVAKRGQDVALRCDPISGHVSLFWYQQALGQGPEFLTYFQNEAQLDKSGLPSDRFFAERPEGSVSTLKIQRTQQEDSAVYLCASSLDGTGLNTEAFFGQGTRLTVV.

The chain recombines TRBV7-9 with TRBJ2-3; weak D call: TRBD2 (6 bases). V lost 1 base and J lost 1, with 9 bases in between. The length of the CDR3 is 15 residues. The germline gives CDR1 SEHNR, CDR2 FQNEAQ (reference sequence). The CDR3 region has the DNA TGTGCCAGCAGCTTAGGGGGCGGGGGCACAGATACGCAGTATTTT. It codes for CASSLGGGGTDTQYF.

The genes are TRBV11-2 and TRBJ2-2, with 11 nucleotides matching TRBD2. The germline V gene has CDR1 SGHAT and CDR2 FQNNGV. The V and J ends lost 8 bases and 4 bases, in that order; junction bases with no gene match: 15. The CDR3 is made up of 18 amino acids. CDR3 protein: CASYLAGGGLAGTGELFF. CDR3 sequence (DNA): TGTGCCAGCTACCTCGCCGGGGGCGGACTAGCGGGCACCGGGGAGCTGTTTTTT.

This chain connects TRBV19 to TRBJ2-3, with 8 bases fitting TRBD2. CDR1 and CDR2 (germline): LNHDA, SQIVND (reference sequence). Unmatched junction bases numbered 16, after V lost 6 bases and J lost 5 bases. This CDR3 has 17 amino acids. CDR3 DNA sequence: TGTGCCAGTAGACAAAGGGGAGCGGGAGACCGTAAAGATACGCAGTATTTT. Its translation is CASRQRGAGDRKDTQYF.

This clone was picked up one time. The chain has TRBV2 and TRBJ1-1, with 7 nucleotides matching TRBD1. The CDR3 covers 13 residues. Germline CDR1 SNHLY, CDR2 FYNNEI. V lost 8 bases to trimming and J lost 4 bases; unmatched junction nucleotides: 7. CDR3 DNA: TGTGCCAGCGGGACAGCCTCGGGCACTGAAGCTTTCTTT. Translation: CASGTASGTEAFF.

In DNA, the CDR3 is TGTGCCAGCAGCCAGTTAGCGGGGCCCTACGAGCAGTACTTC. As protein: CASSQLAGPYEQYF. V is TRBV14 and J is TRBJ2-7; 8 nucleotides match TRBD2. The trim removed 3 bases at V and 2 bases at J, leaving 3 bases unmatched. CDR3 length equals 14 residues. Germline CDR1 reads SGHDN; CDR2 reads FVKESK.

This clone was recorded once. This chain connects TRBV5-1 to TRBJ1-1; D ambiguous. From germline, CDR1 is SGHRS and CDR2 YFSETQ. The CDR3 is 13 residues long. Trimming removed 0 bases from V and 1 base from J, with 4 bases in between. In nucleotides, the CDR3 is TGCGCCAGCAGCTTGGCAGAGAACACTGAAGCTTTCTTT. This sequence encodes CASSLAENTEAFF.

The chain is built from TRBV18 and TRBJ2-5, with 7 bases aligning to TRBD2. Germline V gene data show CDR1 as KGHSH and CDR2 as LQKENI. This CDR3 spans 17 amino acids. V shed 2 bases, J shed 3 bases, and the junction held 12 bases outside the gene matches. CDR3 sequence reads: CASSPKETSAGKETQYF. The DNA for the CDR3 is TGTGCCAGCTCACCAAAGGAGACGTCAGCGGGGAAAGAGACCCAGTACTTC.

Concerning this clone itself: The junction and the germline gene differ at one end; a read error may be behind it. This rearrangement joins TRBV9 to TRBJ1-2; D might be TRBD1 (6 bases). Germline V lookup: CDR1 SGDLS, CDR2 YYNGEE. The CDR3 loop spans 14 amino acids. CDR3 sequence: CTSSVTQGRNGYTF. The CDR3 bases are TGTACCAGCAGCGTTACACAGGGAAGGAATGGCTACACCTTC.

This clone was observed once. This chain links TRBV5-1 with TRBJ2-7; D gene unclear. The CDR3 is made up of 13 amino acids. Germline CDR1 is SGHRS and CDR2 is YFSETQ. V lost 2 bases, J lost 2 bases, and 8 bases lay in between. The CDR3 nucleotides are TGCGCCAGCAGCTTTTCAAGCGCCTACGAGCAGTACTTC. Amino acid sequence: CASSFSSAYEQYF. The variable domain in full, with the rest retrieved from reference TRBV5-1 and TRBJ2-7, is KAGVTQTPRYLIKTRGQQVTLSCSPISGHRSVSWYQQTPGQGLQFLFEYFSETQRNKGNFPGRFSGRQFSNSRSEMNVSTLELGDSALYLCASSFSSAYEQYFGPGTRLTVT.

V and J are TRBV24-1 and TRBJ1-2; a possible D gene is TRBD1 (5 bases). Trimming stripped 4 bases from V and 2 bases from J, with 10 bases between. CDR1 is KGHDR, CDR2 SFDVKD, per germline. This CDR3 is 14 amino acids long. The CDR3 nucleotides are TGTGCCACCAGTGACTATAGACAGAACTATGGCTACACCTTC. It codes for CATSDYRQNYGYTF.

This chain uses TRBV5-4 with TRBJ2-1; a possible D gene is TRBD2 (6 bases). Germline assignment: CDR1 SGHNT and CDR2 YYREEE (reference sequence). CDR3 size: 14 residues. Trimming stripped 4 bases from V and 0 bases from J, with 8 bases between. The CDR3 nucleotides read TGTGCCAGCAGCCCGGGAGCCTCCTACAATGAGCAGTTCTTC. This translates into CASSPGASYNEQFF.

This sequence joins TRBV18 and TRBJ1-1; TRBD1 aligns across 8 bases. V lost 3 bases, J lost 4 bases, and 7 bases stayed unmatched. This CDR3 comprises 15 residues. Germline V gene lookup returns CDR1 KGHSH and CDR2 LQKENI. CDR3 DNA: TGTGCCAGCTCACCGGGCAGGGGGCGGTCCACTGAAGCTTTCTTT. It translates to CASSPGRGRSTEAFF.

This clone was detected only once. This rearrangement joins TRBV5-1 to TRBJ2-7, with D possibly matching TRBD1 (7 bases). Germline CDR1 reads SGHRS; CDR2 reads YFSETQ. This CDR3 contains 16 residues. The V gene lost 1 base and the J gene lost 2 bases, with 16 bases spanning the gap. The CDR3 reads CASSLQFAGGPYEQYF. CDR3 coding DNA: TGCGCCAGCAGCTTGCAATTTGCAGGGGGGCCCTACGAGCAGTACTTC.

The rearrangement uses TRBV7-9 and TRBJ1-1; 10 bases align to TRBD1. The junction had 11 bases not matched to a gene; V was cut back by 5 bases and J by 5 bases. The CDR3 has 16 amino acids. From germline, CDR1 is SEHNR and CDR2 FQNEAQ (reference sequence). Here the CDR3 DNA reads TGTGCCAGCAGCCCCGGATTAGGACAGGGGGGGACTGAAGCTTTCTTT. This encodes CASSPGLGQGGTEAFF.

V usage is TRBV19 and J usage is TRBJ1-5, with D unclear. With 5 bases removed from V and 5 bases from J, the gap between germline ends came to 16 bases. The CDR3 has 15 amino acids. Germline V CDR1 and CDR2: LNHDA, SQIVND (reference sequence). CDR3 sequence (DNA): TGTGCCAGTAGTGCTCGGCGGGCCTCGGATCAGCCCCAGCATTTT. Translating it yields CASSARRASDQPQHF. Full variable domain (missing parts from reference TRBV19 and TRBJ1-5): DGGITQSPKYLFRKEGQNVTLSCEQNLNHDAMYWYRQDPGQGLRLIYYSQIVNDFQKGDIAEGYSVSREKKESFPLTVTSAQKNPTAFYLCASSARRASDQPQHFGDGTRLSIL.

CDR3 amino acids: CASSRTGLADTQYF. The CDR3 coding sequence is TGTGCCAGCAGTCGGACAGGGTTAGCAGATACGCAGTATTTT. The V and J genes are TRBV27 and TRBJ2-3; 8 bases are a match to TRBD1. The germline CDR1 and CDR2 sequences are MNHEY and SMNVEV (reference sequence). V gave up 5 bases and J gave up 4 bases; unmatched junction bases: 5. This CDR3 spans 14 amino acids.